This T cell receptor beta chain derives from a study of blood T cell repertoires in COVID-19. On the study more broadly: Donors in the United States, Italy and Spain gave samples during acute or convalescent COVID-19. PBMCs, B-cell-depleted T cells, or T cells were the source of the cDNA or gDNA that made up the material.

Measured with immunoSEQ multiplex PCR; TCRdb has only the in-frame clones, and not every one. In the table there are 90,000 to 130,000 clones, about 90% of which are singletons. The TCR comes from a human donor in a cohort sampled during active COVID-19. Sequencing was carried out using peripheral blood.

Here the CDR3 reads CASSLEGTSGISSTDTQYF. The CDR3 bases are TGCGCCAGCAGCTTGGAAGGGACTAGCGGAATTTCTAGCACAGATACGCAGTATTTT. J is TRBJ2-3 and V is TRBV5-1, with 11 bases lining up with TRBD2. Germline CDR1 reads SGHRS; CDR2 reads YFSETQ. The V segment lost 0 bases and the J segment 0 bases; nucleotides outside the gene matches: 9. The CDR3 is made up of 19 amino acids.